Below are 30 T cell receptor beta chains sequenced from a single sample in a study of T cells in Graves' hyperthyroidism and ophthalmopathy. RNA transcripts were the template for amplifying TCR beta CDR3 regions. First-round RT-PCR of the TCR CDR3 relied on the HTBI primer set. One entry per CDR3 protein results from TCRdb running MiXCR on the multiplex PCR reads. Of 300,000 to 500,000 distinct CDR3 sequences detected, around 15% appear once; the ten largest clones hold 25% to 30%. Sequenced sample: blood. The origin of the receptors is a man aged 45 to 65 with Graves' ophthalmopathy.

This clonotype was picked up many times. The chain couples TRBV6-1 to TRBJ2-2; 9 positions agree with TRBD2. This CDR3 spans 14 amino acids. The ends lost 8 bases at V and 5 bases at J; junction bases unmatched: 6. Germline CDR1 is MNHNS and CDR2 is SASEGT. As DNA, the CDR3 is TGTGCCAGCTGTGTTAGCGGGAGTACCGGGGAGCTGTTTTTT. It codes for CASCVSGSTGELFF.

This clonotype was counted at least ten times. J is TRBJ2-7 and V is TRBV7-9; D ambiguous. CDR1 is SEHNR, CDR2 FQNEAQ, per germline (reference sequence). Trimming left V 2 bases short and J 6 bases short, with 14 bases between. The length of the CDR3 is 14 residues. CDR3 sequence: CASSLTESPSEQYF. Here the CDR3 DNA reads TGTGCCAGCAGCTTAACTGAAAGCCCGTCCGAGCAGTACTTC.

The chain couples TRBV24-1 to TRBJ1-2; D unclear. Germline CDR1 and CDR2: KGHDR and SFDVKD. Trimming left V 0 bases short and J 7 bases short, with 11 bases between. The CDR3 runs to 14 residues. The CDR3 reads CATSDLRRDFGYTF. DNA of the CDR3: TGTGCCACCAGTGATTTGCGTCGGGATTTTGGCTACACCTTC.

This clonotype was seen repeatedly, ten times or more. This chain links TRBV30 with TRBJ1-4; D unresolved. This CDR3 comprises 14 residues. The V gene lost 4 bases and the J gene lost 13 bases, with 22 bases spanning the gap. Germline V gene data show CDR1 as GTSNPN and CDR2 as SVGIG (reference sequence). In DNA, the CDR3 is TGTGCCTGGACAAGAAAAGGCGGAACGAGTTCACTGTTTTTT. Encoded protein: CAWTRKGGTSSLFF.

This clonotype was counted ten times or more. This rearrangement joins TRBV7-9 to TRBJ2-1, with a weak D call TRBD2 (6 bases). The V gene's germline CDR1 is SEHNR and CDR2 FQNEAQ (reference sequence). V lost 5 bases, J lost 2 bases, and 16 bases lay in between. The CDR3 runs to 16 residues. CDR3 bases: TGTGCCAGCAGCCCTCTGGGTAGCGGACCCTACAATGAGCAGTTCTTC. It is translated as CASSPLGSGPYNEQFF.

This clonotype has more than one count but fewer than ten. A much larger clone is a single base away; this may be a read error. The rearrangement links TRBV5-1 to TRBJ2-7; D gene uncertain. Germline CDR1 is SGHRS and CDR2 is YFSETQ. This CDR3 comprises 13 residues. V lost 0 bases and J 6 bases, leaving 10 bases between the germline ends. CDR3 loop: CASSLGSFCEQYF. The CDR3 region has the DNA TGCGCCAGCAGCTTGGGGAGTTTCTGCGAGCAGTACTTC.

The V call is TRBV27, the J call TRBJ2-1; D gene ambiguous. The CDR3 sequence is 17 residues long. The V gene lost 0 bases and the J gene lost 6 bases, with 18 bases spanning the gap. Germline CDR1 MNHEY, CDR2 SMNVEV (reference sequence). This CDR3 is CASSLSKGVSTINEQFF. DNA of the CDR3: TGTGCCAGCAGTTTATCAAAGGGTGTTAGCACAATCAATGAGCAGTTCTTC.

The sample holds a few counts of this clonotype. The chain combines TRBV20-1 with TRBJ2-1; the D gene is possibly TRBD2 (6 bases). This CDR3 has 12 residues. The ends were cut back, 5 bases at V and 5 bases at J, with 10 bases in the middle. The germline CDR1 and CDR2 sequences are DFQATT and SNEGSKA (reference sequence). The CDR3 sequence: CSAGGDNNEQFF. The CDR3 region has the DNA TGCAGTGCTGGCGGGGATAACAATGAGCAGTTCTTC.

This clonotype was seen only a few times. The J gene is TRBJ2-5, the V gene TRBV25-1; maybe TRBD2 (5 bases). The length of the CDR3 is 15 residues. The germline V gene has CDR1 MGHDK and CDR2 SYGVNS. Trimming pared 1 base from V and 4 bases from J, leaving 13 bases between. CDR3 amino acids: CASSEWGISVETQYF. The CDR3 DNA sequence: TGTGCCAGCAGTGAATGGGGAATTAGCGTAGAGACCCAGTACTTC.

The gene calls are TRBV11-3 and TRBJ2-2; no reliable D call. Per germline, CDR1 SGHNT and CDR2 YENEEA. Trimming left V 7 bases short and J 4 bases short, with 13 bases between. This CDR3 region has 14 residues. The CDR3 DNA is TGTGCCAGCAACCATAAGGACGGCACCGGGGAGCTGTTTTTT. Its protein is CASNHKDGTGELFF. The variable domain in full, with the rest retrieved from reference TRBV11-3 and TRBJ2-2, is EAGVVQSPRYKIIEKKQPVAFWCNPISGHNTLYWYLQNLGQGPELLIRYENEEAVDDSQLPKDRFSAERLKGVDSTLKIQPAELGDSAVYLCASNHKDGTGELFFGEGSRLTVL.

The V and J genes are TRBV5-1 and TRBJ2-2; a possible D gene is TRBD1 (6 bases). CDR3 length: 17 residues. V lost 3 bases and J 4 bases, leaving 19 bases between the germline ends. The V gene's germline CDR1 is SGHRS and CDR2 YFSETQ. The CDR3 here is CASSSLLLQGFTGELFF. In DNA, the CDR3 is TGCGCCAGCAGCTCTCTTCTATTACAGGGTTTCACCGGGGAGCTGTTTTTT.

This clonotype was seen ten or more times. The V and J genes are TRBV7-3 and TRBJ2-7, with TRBD1 identical over 8 bases. V trimming: 1 base; J trimming: 9 bases; junction bases outside the gene matches: 8. CDR3 length equals 14 residues. Germline V gene sequence: CDR1 SGHTA, CDR2 FQGTGA. CDR3 residues: CASSLMGQEGRQYF. The CDR3 nucleotides read TGTGCCAGCAGCTTAATGGGACAGGAGGGAAGGCAGTACTTC.

This clonotype was recorded many times. The gene calls are TRBV7-9 and TRBJ2-7; tentatively, D is TRBD1 (6 bases). V was shortened by 1 base and J by 3 bases, with 13 bases between the two germline ends. Germline V lookup: CDR1 SEHNR, CDR2 FQNEAQ (reference sequence). The length of the CDR3 is 15 residues. The CDR3 sequence: CASSLGDIVYYEQYF. CDR3 bases: TGTGCCAGCAGCTTAGGGGACATTGTATACTACGAGCAGTACTTC.

This clonotype was seen at least ten times. The CDR3 sequence: CSGSEPLTYEQYF. The CDR3 bases are TGCAGTGGGTCGGAGCCCCTCACCTACGAGCAGTACTTC. This chain connects TRBV20-1 to TRBJ2-7, with D uncertain. Looked up from germline, CDR1 is DFQATT and CDR2 is SNEGSKA (reference sequence). V dropped 7 bases and J dropped 2 bases, with 15 bases sitting between them. The length of the CDR3 is 13 residues.

The chain recombines TRBV2 with TRBJ2-3; 14 bases match TRBD2. The CDR3 is 15 residues long. In germline, CDR1 is SNHLY, CDR2 FYNNEI. V was clipped by 5 bases and J by 6 bases; unmatched bases: 4. The CDR3 coding sequence is TGTGCCAGCAGTCCCCGGACTAGCGGGAGGGATACGCAGTATTTT. This codes for CASSPRTSGRDTQYF.

In its sample, this clonotype was seen many times. A junction end diverges from the germline sequence, so it may reflect a read error. The V and J genes are TRBV5-1 and TRBJ2-1, with 10 bases fitting TRBD2. This CDR3 has 16 amino acids. Germline V gene lookup returns CDR1 SGHRS and CDR2 YFSETQ. The CDR3 coding sequence is TGTGCCAGCAGCTTAGTAGCTAGCGGGAGATACAATGAGCAGTTCTTC. This translates into CASSLVASGRYNEQFF. The variable domain in full, with the rest retrieved from reference TRBV5-1 and TRBJ2-1, is KAGVTQTPRYLIKTRGQQVTLSCSPISGHRSVSWYQQTPGQGLQFLFEYFSETQRNKGNFPGRFSGRQFSNSRSEMNVSTLELGDSALYLCASSLVASGRYNEQFFGPGTRLTVL.

This clonotype turned up a few times. This chain connects TRBV6-9 to TRBJ2-1; D is perhaps TRBD2 (5 bases). The CDR3 has 15 residues. Germline V gene data show CDR1 as MNHGY and CDR2 as SVAAGI. Trimming shortened V by 1 base and J by 4 bases, and 11 bases separated the two germline ends. The CDR3 region has the DNA TGTGCCAGCAGTTATTTCGGACTGGAATACAATGAGCAGTTCTTC. Its protein product is CASSYFGLEYNEQFF.

The V call is TRBV6-2 or TRBV6-3, the J call TRBJ2-3; D is uncertain. Germline V CDR1 and CDR2: MNHEY, SVGEGT. Trimming took off 0 bases at V and 2 bases at J, with 9 bases between the two ends. The CDR3 has 15 amino acids. CDR3 in DNA: TGTGCCAGCAGTTACTCCATAGGGAACACAGATACGCAGTATTTT. Translating it yields CASSYSIGNTDTQYF.

This clonotype came up many times. The rearrangement links TRBV11-2 to TRBJ2-5, with D tentatively TRBD1 (5 bases). The germline V gene encodes CDR1 SGHAT and CDR2 FQNNGV. With 4 bases removed from V and 6 bases from J, the gap between germline ends came to 15 bases. This CDR3 comprises 14 residues. The CDR3 protein is CASSSAGRAKTQYF. The CDR3 DNA follows: TGTGCCAGCAGCTCGGCCGGCAGGGCAAAGACCCAGTACTTC.

This sequence joins TRBV24-1 and TRBJ2-1, with 10 bases matching TRBD2. The germline gives CDR1 KGHDR, CDR2 SFDVKD. CDR3 length equals 16 residues. Trimming at V came to 3 bases and at J to 7 bases, leaving 8 bases not matched to a gene. The CDR3 protein is CATSDGLAGAGNEQFF. The CDR3 region has the DNA TGTGCCACCAGTGATGGGCTAGCGGGGGCCGGGAATGAGCAGTTCTTC.

This clonotype was found many times. The V and J genes are TRBV30 and TRBJ2-3; D uncertain. The CDR3 totals 12 residues. V dropped 3 bases and J dropped 10 bases, with 14 bases sitting between them. CDR1 GTSNPN and CDR2 SVGIG come from the germline V gene (reference sequence). CDR3: CAWSPTATAQYF. In DNA form, the CDR3 reads TGTGCCTGGAGCCCGACGGCCACGGCGCAGTATTTT.

J is TRBJ2-1 and V is TRBV4-1, with 12 positions matching TRBD2. The CDR3 runs to 17 residues. Trimming removed 1 base from V and 14 bases from J; junction bases left unmatched: 15. Germline-derived CDR1 and CDR2 are MGHRA and YSYEKL. CDR3: CASSQVALETSGSRKFF. CDR3 DNA: TGCGCCAGCAGCCAAGTCGCACTGGAGACTAGCGGGAGCCGTAAGTTCTTC.

This clonotype appeared many times. The rearrangement joins TRBV3-1 to TRBJ2-5; D might be TRBD1 (6 bases). Trimming left V 1 base short and J 3 bases short, with 12 bases between. CDR3 length: 15 amino acids. Germline assignment: CDR1 LGHDT and CDR2 YNNKEL (reference sequence). The CDR3: CASSQGGWTEETQYF. The CDR3 bases are TGTGCCAGCAGCCAAGGGGGCTGGACAGAAGAGACCCAGTACTTC.

This clonotype was observed a handful of times. The chain couples TRBV12-3 or TRBV12-4 to TRBJ2-2; D unresolved. The CDR3 extends over 14 amino acids. Trimming took 5 bases from V and 5 from J, leaving 12 bases between them. The CDR3 sequence is CASSLRVLTGELFF. The CDR3 DNA reads TGTGCCAGCAGTCTTAGGGTGTTGACCGGGGAGCTGTTTTTT.

This clonotype was observed at least ten times. The chain couples TRBV12-3 or TRBV12-4 to TRBJ1-1; TRBD1 might be the D (5 bases). With 3 bases removed from V and 6 bases from J, the gap between germline ends came to 17 bases. This CDR3 comprises 15 residues. CDR3 in amino acids: CASSLGDWEWSEAFF. As DNA, the CDR3 is TGTGCCAGCAGTTTGGGGGACTGGGAGTGGTCTGAAGCTTTCTTT.

This clonotype has a count of ten or more. The chain joins TRBV12-3 or TRBV12-4 to TRBJ2-1, with 9 bases lining up with TRBD2. Losses at the gene ends were 8 bases for V and 9 bases for J; bases not matched to a gene: 14. CDR3 length: 15 residues. This CDR3 reads CASFPRAGGVGEQFF. The CDR3 DNA is TGTGCCAGCTTTCCCAGGGCGGGAGGGGTCGGTGAGCAGTTCTTC.

The chain recombines TRBV10-2 with TRBJ1-3, with 8 nucleotides matching TRBD1. The CDR3 has 13 amino acids. Trimming took 8 bases from V and 1 from J; bases not matched to a gene: 1. The germline gives CDR1 WSHSY, CDR2 SAAADI. This CDR3 reads CASRQGSGNTIYF. Here the CDR3 DNA reads TGCGCCAGCCGACAGGGGTCTGGAAACACCATATATTTT.

The chain has TRBV12-3 or TRBV12-4 and TRBJ1-1, with no clear D. V gave up 3 bases and J gave up 6 bases, with 17 bases separating them. The CDR3 loop spans 15 amino acids. CDR3 loop: CASSFFHGDTSEAFF. CDR3 DNA sequence: TGTGCCAGCAGTTTTTTTCATGGGGATACGTCTGAAGCTTTCTTT.

Comments on this clonotype: One base away lies a much larger clone, so this may be a sequencing read error. This sequence joins TRBV28 and TRBJ2-7; D not resolved. The CDR3 covers 11 residues. V was cut by 5 bases and J by 8 bases, with 10 bases left in between. The V gene's germline CDR1 is MDHEN and CDR2 SYDVKM. CDR3 in DNA: TGTGCCAGCAGTCAGTTAGACAAGCAGTACTTC. Amino acids: CASSQLDKQYF. Full variable domain (outside the CDR3, taken from reference TRBV28 and TRBJ2-7): DVKVTQSSRYLVKRTGEKVFLECVQDMDHENMFWYRQDPGLGLRLIYFSYDVKMKEKGDIPEGYSVSREKKERFSLILESASTNQTSMYLCASSQLDKQYFGPGTRLTVT.

This clonotype was picked up many times. The V call is TRBV7-9, the J call TRBJ2-1; the D call may be TRBD1 or TRBD2 (7 bases each). V lost 8 bases and J 7 bases, leaving 18 bases between the germline ends. The CDR3 runs to 14 residues. Germline V gives CDR1 SEHNR, CDR2 FQNEAQ (reference sequence). The CDR3 loop is CASAQGEGGNEQFF. CDR3 coding DNA: TGTGCCAGCGCTCAGGGGGAGGGGGGGAATGAGCAGTTCTTC.